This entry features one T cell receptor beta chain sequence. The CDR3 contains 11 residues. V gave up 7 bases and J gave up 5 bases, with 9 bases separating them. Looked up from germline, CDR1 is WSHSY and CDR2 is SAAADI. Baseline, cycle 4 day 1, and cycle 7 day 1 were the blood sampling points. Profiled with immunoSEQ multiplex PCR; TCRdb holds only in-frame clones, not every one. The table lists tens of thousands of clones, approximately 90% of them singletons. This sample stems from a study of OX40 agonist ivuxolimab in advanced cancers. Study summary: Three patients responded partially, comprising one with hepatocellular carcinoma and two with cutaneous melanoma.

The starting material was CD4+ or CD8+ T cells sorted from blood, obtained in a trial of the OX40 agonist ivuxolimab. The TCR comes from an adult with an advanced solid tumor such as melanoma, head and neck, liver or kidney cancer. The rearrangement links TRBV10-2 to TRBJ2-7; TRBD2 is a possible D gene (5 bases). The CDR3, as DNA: TGCGCCAGCACGGGGAGCGACGAGCAGTACTTC. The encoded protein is CASTGSDEQYF.